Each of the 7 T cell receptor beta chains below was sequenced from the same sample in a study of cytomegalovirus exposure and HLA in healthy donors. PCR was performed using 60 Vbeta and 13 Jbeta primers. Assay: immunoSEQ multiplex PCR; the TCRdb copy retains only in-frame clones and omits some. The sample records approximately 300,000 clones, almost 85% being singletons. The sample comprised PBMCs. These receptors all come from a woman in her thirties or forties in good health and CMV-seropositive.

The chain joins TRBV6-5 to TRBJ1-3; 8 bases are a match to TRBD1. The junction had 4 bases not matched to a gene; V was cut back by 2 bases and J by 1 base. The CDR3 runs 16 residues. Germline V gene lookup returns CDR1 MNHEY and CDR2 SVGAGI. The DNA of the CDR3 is TGTGCCAGCAGTTACACACGGACAGGGTCTGGAAACACCATATATTTT. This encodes CASSYTRTGSGNTIYF.

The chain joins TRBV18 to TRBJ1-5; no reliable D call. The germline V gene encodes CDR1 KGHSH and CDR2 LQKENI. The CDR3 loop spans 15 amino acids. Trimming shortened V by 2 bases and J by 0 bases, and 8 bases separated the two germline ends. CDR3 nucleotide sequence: TGTGCCAGCTCACCAAAGGGAGCTAGCAATCAGCCCCAGCATTTT. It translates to CASSPKGASNQPQHF. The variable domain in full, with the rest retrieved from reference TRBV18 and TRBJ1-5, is NAGVMQNPRHLVRRRGQEARLRCSPMKGHSHVYWYRQLPEEGLKFMVYLQKENIIDESGMPKERFSAEFPKEGPSILRIQQVVRGDSAAYFCASSPKGASNQPQHFGDGTRLSIL.

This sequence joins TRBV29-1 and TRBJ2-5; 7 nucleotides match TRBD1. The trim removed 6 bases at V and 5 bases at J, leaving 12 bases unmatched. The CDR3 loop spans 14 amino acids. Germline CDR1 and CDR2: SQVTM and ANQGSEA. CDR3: CSVPLTGSRETQYF. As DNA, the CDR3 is TGCAGCGTACCGTTGACAGGGTCGCGTGAGACCCAGTACTTC. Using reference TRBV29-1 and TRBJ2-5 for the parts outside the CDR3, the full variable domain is SAVISQKPSRDICQRGTSLTIQCQVDSQVTMMFWYRQQPGQSLTLIATANQGSEATYESGFVIDKFPISRPNLTFSTLTVSNMSPEDSSIYLCSVPLTGSRETQYFGPGTRLLVL.

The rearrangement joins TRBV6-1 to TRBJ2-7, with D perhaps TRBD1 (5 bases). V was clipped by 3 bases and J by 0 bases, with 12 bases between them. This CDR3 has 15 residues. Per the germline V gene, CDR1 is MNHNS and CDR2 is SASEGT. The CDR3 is CASSEQGVSSYEQYF. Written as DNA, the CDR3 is TGTGCCAGCAGTGAGCAGGGTGTGAGCTCCTACGAGCAGTACTTC.

Here the CDR3 DNA reads TGTGCCAGTAGGCCGAGGGACACGATGAACACTGAAGCTTTCTTT. It is translated as CASRPRDTMNTEAFF. The chain recombines TRBV19 with TRBJ1-1, with a weak D call TRBD1 (6 bases). CDR1 and CDR2 from the germline V gene are LNHDA and SQIVND (reference sequence). Trimming shortened V by 6 bases and J by 0 bases, and 14 bases separated the two germline ends. CDR3 length: 15 residues.

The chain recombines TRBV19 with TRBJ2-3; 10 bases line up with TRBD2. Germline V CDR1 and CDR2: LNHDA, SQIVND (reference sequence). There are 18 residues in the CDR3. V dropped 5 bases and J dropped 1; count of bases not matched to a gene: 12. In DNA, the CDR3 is TGTGCCAGTAGTCCAAACCCCTTTGGACTAGCGGGCACAGATACGCAGTATTTT. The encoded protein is CASSPNPFGLAGTDTQYF.

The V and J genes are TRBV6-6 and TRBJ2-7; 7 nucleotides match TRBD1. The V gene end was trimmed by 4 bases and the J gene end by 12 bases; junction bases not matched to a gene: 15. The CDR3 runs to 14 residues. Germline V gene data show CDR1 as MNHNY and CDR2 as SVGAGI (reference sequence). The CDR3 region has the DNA TGTGCCAGCAGTTCTCCGGGACAGAAAGTAGGTCTGTACTTC. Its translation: CASSSPGQKVGLYF.